This TCR beta chain is drawn from a study of T cells after yellow fever vaccination. Overall study context: Fractions low in cell number were prepared with SMART-Seq v4 Ultra Low Input. Broader study findings: Most primary-vaccination clones recurred post-booster (more than 95% CD4, around 90% CD8). The study noted that FACS-sorted repertoires could contain abundant clonotypes contaminating from the bulk population.

TCRdb redid the calling of the 5' RACE reads with MiXCR, one entry per CDR3 protein. Of more than 300,000 distinct CDR3 sequences listed, about 6.9% are singletons. This CDR3 is 13 amino acids long. CDR1 is SGHRS and CDR2 is YFSETQ in the germline V gene. V lost 4 bases and J lost 8; bases outside the gene matches: 8. This clonotype appeared a few times. Antigen unknown. The V call is TRBV5-1, the J call TRBJ1-2, with 7 bases matching TRBD1. The sequence was collected from a man aged 18 to 35 who received the YFV17D yellow fever vaccine. This specimen was PBMCs, taken more than 40 days after the first yellow fever vaccination. The CDR3 protein is CASSTSTGPGYTF. CDR3 coding DNA: TGCGCCAGCAGCACGTCGACAGGGCCGGGCTACACCTTC.